This TCR beta chain came from a study of cytomegalovirus exposure and HLA in healthy donors. Study results and limitations: Reportedly, fewer N-insertions than the approximately 700-donor mean appeared in an Asian-associated ancestry cluster in a later analysis.

The CDR3 is made up of 14 amino acids. In germline, CDR1 is MNHNS, CDR2 SASEGT. V was trimmed by 6 bases and J by 2 bases, leaving 11 bases between them. A word on this clone: The target antigen is unknown.

It was with 60 Vbeta and 13 Jbeta primers that the PCR ran. The authors' processing: Unique TCR beta chains totaled approximately 83 million in a later count, with roughly 10 million of them shared. Measured with immunoSEQ multiplex PCR; TCRdb has only the in-frame clones, and not every one. That table gives V, J and clone size, and the DNA gave D and trimming. Of about 220,000 clones listed, 60% to 80% are singletons. The gene calls are TRBV6-1 and TRBJ1-5, with D maybe TRBD1 (6 bases). The source is a male donor in good health and CMV-seronegative. The specimen sequenced was PBMCs. CDR3 nucleotide sequence: TGTGCCAGCAGGCAGGGGTGGGGCAATCAGCCCCAGCATTTT. Translation: CASRQGWGNQPQHF.